This T cell receptor (beta chain) was sequenced during a study of blood T cells in healthy people across ages. Study-level findings and limits: Considered underestimates were the diversity estimates obtained from one million T cells. As age increased, TCR beta diversity per million T cells fell in a roughly linear fashion.

This clonotype was observed a few times. Antigen: not known. V dropped 5 bases and J dropped 6; count of bases not matched to a gene: 23. The CDR3 loop spans 20 amino acids. Germline lookup yields CDR1 SGHAT and CDR2 FQNNGV. Sample-barcoded 5' priming and a J-beta primer mix drove a second PCR of about 6 to 12 cycles. TCRdb re-called the 5' RACE reads through MiXCR, storing one row per CDR3 protein. The data hold 540,000 or so distinct CDR3 sequences, with under 30% observed a single time. The same sample was also studied in work on T cells of mothers and their children. That study adds: Microchimeric T cell clones that persisted were not detected.

Input material: blood. The chain recombines TRBV11-2 with TRBJ2-1; 9 positions agree with TRBD2. This receptor was obtained from a boy between 5 and 17 years old in good health. In nucleotides, the CDR3 is TGTGCCAGCAGCCCCTCCTTGAGAGCCCTCCAGCGGGAGGTTCGCAATGAGCAGTTCTTC. This translates into CASSPSLRALQREVRNEQFF.